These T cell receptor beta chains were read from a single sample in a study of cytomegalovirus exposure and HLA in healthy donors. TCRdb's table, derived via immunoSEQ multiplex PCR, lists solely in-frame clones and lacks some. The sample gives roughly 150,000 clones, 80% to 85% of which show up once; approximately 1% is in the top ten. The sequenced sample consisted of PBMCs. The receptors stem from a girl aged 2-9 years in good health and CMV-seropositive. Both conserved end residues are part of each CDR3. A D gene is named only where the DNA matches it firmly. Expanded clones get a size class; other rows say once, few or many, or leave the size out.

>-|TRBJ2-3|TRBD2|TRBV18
TGTGCCAGCTCTCCCAAGGCGGGAGCGGCCCGTGATACGCAGTATTTT
CASSPKAGAARDTQYF
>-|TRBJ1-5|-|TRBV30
TGTGCCTGGAGTGGTCAGGGAAGGCAGCCCCAGCATTTT
CAWSGQGRQPQHF
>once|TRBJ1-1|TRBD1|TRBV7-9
TGTGCCAGCAGCCCTTGGACAGGGGGTATCACTGAAGCTTTCTTT
CASSPWTGGITEAFF
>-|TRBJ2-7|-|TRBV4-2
TGTGCCAGCAGCCAAGCAAGCCTTTACGAGCAGTACTTC
CASSQASLYEQYF
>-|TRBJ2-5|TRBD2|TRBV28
TGTGCCAGCAGCCGAACTAGCGGGAGGGAACAAGAGACCCAGTACTTC
CASSRTSGREQETQYF
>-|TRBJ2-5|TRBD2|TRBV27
TGTGCCAGCAGTCATGTCGGGACTAGCGGGCCAGAGACCCAGTACTTC
CASSHVGTSGPETQYF
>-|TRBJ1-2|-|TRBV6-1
TGTGCCAGCAGTGAAGAGGGGCGGGGACTAAGAGGCTACACCTTC
CASSEEGRGLRGYTF
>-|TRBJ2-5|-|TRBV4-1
TGCGCCAGCAGCCAAGGCGCCGCCCCCCAAGAGACCCAGTACTTC
CASSQGAAPQETQYF
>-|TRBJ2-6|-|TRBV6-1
TGTGCCAGCATCCGGGGGTCTGGGGCCAACGTCCTGACTTTC
CASIRGSGANVLTF
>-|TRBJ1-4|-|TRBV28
TGTGCCAGCAGAAGGGGAGCGGGGGAAAAACTGTTTTTT
CASRRGAGEKLFF
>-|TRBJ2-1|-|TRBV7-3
TGTGCCAGCAGCCGTGGGGCGATGGGTGAGCAGTTCTTC
CASSRGAMGEQFF
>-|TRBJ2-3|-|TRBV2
TGTGCCAGCAATCGACAGGAGAATACGCAGTATTTT
CASNRQENTQYF
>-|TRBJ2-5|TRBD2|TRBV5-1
TGCGCCAGCAGCCCGGGACTAGCGAACCAAGAGACCCAGTACTTC
CASSPGLANQETQYF
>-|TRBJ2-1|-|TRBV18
TGTGCCAGCTCACCACTGGAGGGCGCCTACAATGAGCAGTTCTTC
CASSPLEGAYNEQFF
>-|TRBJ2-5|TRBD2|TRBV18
TGTGCCAGCTCACCCAATCACGTCTTACCCGGGACTAGCGGGAGTGGAGAGACCCAGTACTTC
CASSPNHVLPGTSGSGETQYF
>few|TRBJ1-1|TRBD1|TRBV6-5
TGTGCCAGCAGCCCAGGGGGCGCATACACTGAAGCTTTCTTT
CASSPGGAYTEAFF